This TCR beta chain was recorded in a study of shared clonotypes between healthy human individuals. Background on the study: The people who gave samples were a couple of women and a few men aged 18 to 49.

Trimming pared 5 bases from V and 5 bases from J, leaving 16 bases between. This CDR3 contains 15 residues. Germline values: CDR1 SEHNR, CDR2 FQNEAQ (reference sequence). Every contributor of samples was a Caucasian grown-up residing in Nashville, Tennessee. Researchers sequenced unsorted PBMC DNA using ten immunoSEQ deep assay plates. Clones were sequenced by immunoSEQ multiplex PCR, and TCRdb holds only the in-frame ones, with some missing. The sample consists of 450,000 to 600,000 clones, more than 65% of them appearing once. The rearrangement joins TRBV7-9 to TRBJ2-1; possible D gene TRBD2, 7 bases. The sequenced sample was PBMCs. This receptor was obtained from a woman aged 40 to 50 in good health. Some clones in this sample may be carry-over from other donors' samples. The CDR3 DNA follows: TGTGCCAGCAGCCGCCGGGGGGCATCCCACAATGAGCAGTTCTTC. Its protein product is CASSRRGASHNEQFF.